This T cell receptor (beta chain) derives from a study of blood T cell repertoires in COVID-19. Assay: immunoSEQ multiplex PCR; the TCRdb copy retains only in-frame clones and omits some. The sample records under 350,000 clones, over 75% being singletons. V lost 5 bases and J 8 bases, leaving 9 bases between the germline ends. Germline loops: CDR1 SGHTA, CDR2 FQGNSA. The CDR3 has 11 residues. The sequenced material came from peripheral blood. The rearrangement joins TRBV7-2 to TRBJ1-1; possible D gene TRBD1, 6 bases. The clonotype originates from a human donor in a cohort sampled during active COVID-19. This CDR3 reads CASSVDREAFF. CDR3 DNA sequence: TGTGCCAGCAGCGTAGACAGGGAAGCTTTCTTT.